This TCR beta chain was profiled in a study of neoadjuvant anti-PD-1 for oral cavity cancer. Background on the study: Nivolumab at 3 mg/kg was mostly given biweekly, three to four doses, pre-surgery.

The assay was immunoSEQ multiplex PCR, and TCRdb's table has in-frame clones only and misses some. The sample includes 14,000 or so clones, 70% of them seen just once. Whole-study results and caveats: PBMC Gini-index clonality exceeded responders' in non-responders post-nivolumab.

To note about this clone: Its specificity is not known.

Trimming removed 7 bases from V and 1 base from J, with 8 bases in between. In germline, CDR1 is SQVTM, CDR2 ANQGSEA. The CDR3 contains 12 residues. Patients had HPV-negative, locally advanced oral cavity squamous cell carcinoma. The receptor was derived from a person between 40 and 85 years old with oral cavity squamous cell carcinoma. The rearrangement uses TRBV29-1 and TRBJ2-1; perhaps TRBD1 as D (5 bases). This specimen consisted of PBMCs, obtained before nivolumab (anti-PD-1) treatment. The DNA of the CDR3 is TGCAGCGCGACAGCTTCCTACAATGAGCAGTTCTTC. Translated, it gives CSATASYNEQFF.